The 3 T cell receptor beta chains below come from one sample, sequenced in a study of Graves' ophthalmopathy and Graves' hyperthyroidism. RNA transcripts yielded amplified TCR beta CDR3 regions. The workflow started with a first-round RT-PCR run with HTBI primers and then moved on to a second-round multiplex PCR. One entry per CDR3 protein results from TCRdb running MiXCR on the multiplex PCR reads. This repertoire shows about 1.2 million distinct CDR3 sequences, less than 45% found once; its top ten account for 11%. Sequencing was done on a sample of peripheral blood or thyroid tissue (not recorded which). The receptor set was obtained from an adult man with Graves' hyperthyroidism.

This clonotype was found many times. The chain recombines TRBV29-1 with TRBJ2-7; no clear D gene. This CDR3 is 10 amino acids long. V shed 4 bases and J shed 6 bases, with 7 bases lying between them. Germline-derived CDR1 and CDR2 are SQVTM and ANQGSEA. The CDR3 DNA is TGCAGCGTTGGGTTAGGCGAGCAGTACTTC. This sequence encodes CSVGLGEQYF.

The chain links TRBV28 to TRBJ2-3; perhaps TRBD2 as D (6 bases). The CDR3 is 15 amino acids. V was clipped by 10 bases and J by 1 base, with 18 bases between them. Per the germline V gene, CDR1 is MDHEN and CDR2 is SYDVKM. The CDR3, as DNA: TGTGCCACCCTCCCACCGGCTAGCGGCACAGATACGCAGTATTTT. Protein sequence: CATLPPASGTDTQYF.

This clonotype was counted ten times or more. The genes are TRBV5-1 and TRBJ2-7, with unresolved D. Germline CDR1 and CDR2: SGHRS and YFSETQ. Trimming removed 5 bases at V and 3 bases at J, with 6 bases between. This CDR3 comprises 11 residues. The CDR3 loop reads CASRWGYEQYF. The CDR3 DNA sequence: TGCGCCAGCAGATGGGGCTACGAGCAGTACTTC.